This record concerns one TCR beta chain sequence. The entry originates in a study of blood T cell repertoires in COVID-19. Generated by immunoSEQ multiplex PCR, the TCRdb table keeps only in-frame clones and is missing some. This sample has fewer than 250,000 clones, with almost 90% found just once. In germline, CDR1 is MGHRA, CDR2 YSYEKL. This CDR3 has 16 amino acids. Germline trimming cut 2 bases from V and 7 bases from J; bases unmatched to any gene: 9. What was sequenced was PBMCs or T cells enriched from blood (not recorded which). J is TRBJ2-7 and V is TRBV4-1, with 12 bases identical to TRBD1. The sequence was collected from a man between 25 and 39 years old who had been exposed to COVID-19. The CDR3 loop is CASSQYPGQGAGEQYF. CDR3 in DNA: TGCGCCAGCAGCCAATACCCGGGACAGGGGGCTGGGGAGCAGTACTTC.